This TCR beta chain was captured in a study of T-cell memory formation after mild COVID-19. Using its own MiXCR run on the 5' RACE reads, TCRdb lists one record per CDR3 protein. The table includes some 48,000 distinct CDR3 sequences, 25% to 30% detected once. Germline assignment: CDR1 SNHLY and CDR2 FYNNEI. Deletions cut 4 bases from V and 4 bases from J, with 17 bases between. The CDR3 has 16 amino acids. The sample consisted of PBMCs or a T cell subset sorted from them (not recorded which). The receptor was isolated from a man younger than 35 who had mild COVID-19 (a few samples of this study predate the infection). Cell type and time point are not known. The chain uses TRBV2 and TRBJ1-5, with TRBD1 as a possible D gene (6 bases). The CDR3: CASSVPLQGRNQPQHF. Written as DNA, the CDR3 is TGTGCCAGCAGTGTGCCTTTACAGGGACGGAATCAGCCCCAGCATTTT.